This TCR beta chain was recovered during a study of beta chain features in type 1 diabetes. Central memory, naive, regulatory and stem cell-like memory CD4+ cells were sorted by CD45RO/CCR7/CD25/CD127/CD95/CD27. Per germline, CDR1 MDHEN and CDR2 SYDVKM. The CDR3 is 9 amino acids. V lost 11 bases, J lost 8 bases, and 9 bases lay in between. Reverse transcribing all isolated RNA meant expressed TCRB transcripts were sequenced. Sequencing used immunoSEQ multiplex PCR; TCRdb keeps in-frame clones, though not all of them. Of a few hundred thousand clones detected, roughly 12% appear once; the ten largest clones hold less than 0.02%.

Sequencing was done on a sample of naive CD4+ T cells from blood. This clonotype was sampled from a man aged 18 to 29 in good health. The chain links TRBV28 to TRBJ1-1; D is unclear. The chain's CDR3 is CALEREAFF. CDR3 DNA: TGTGCCCTAGAGAGGGAAGCTTTCTTT.